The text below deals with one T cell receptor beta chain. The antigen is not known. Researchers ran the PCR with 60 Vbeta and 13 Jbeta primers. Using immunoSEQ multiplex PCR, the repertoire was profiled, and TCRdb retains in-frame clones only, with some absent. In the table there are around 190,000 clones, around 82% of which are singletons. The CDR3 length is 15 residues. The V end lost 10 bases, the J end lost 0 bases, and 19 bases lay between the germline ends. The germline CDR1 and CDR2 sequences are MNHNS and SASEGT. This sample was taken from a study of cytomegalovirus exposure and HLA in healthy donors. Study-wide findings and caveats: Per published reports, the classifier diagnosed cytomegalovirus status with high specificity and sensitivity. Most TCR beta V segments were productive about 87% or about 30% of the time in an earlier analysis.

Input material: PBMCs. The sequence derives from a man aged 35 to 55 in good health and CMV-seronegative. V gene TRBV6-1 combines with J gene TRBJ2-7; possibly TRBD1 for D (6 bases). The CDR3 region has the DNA TGTGCCACCAAAATAGGGACACCGAGCTCCTACGAGCAGTACTTC. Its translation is CATKIGTPSSYEQYF.